These T cell receptor beta chains were read from a single sample in a study of cytomegalovirus exposure and HLA in healthy donors. TCRdb keeps only in-frame clones here, not all; method: immunoSEQ multiplex PCR. The sample lists 220,000 or so clones, 75% to 90% occurring once. The sequenced sample was PBMCs. The receptor set was obtained from a woman younger than 45 in good health and CMV-seropositive. CDR3s include the opening cysteine and the closing phenylalanine or tryptophan. The order of the fields is V gene, clone size, D gene, J gene, CDR3 DNA, CDR3 protein. The D gene is left open where the match is weak. Size values are once, few and many counts, or a class for expanded clones, and some rows have none.

v_call: TRBV4-1; clone_size: .; d_call: TRBD2; j_call: TRBJ2-1; cdr3_nt: TGCGCCAGCAGGCCATCGTCGGGCGGGAGGGGTGTCAATGAGCAGTTCTTC; cdr3_aa: CASRPSSGGRGVNEQFF
v_call: TRBV4-2; clone_size: few; d_call: .; j_call: TRBJ2-7; cdr3_nt: TGTGCCAGCAGCCAAGGGTTCTCCTACGAGCAGTACTTC; cdr3_aa: CASSQGFSYEQYF
v_call: TRBV27; clone_size: .; d_call: TRBD2; j_call: TRBJ2-3; cdr3_nt: TGTGCCAGCAGCAAGCGGGAGTATAGAGATACGCAGTATTTT; cdr3_aa: CASSKREYRDTQYF
v_call: TRBV30; clone_size: .; d_call: TRBD1; j_call: TRBJ2-7; cdr3_nt: TGTGCCTGGGAGGGGACAGGGGGCAACGAGCAGTACTTC; cdr3_aa: CAWEGTGGNEQYF
v_call: TRBV30; clone_size: .; d_call: .; j_call: TRBJ2-3; cdr3_nt: TGTGCCTGGGGAGGGGGCGGACCTAGCACAGATACGCAGTATTTT; cdr3_aa: CAWGGGGPSTDTQYF
v_call: TRBV5-6; clone_size: .; d_call: TRBD2; j_call: TRBJ2-2; cdr3_nt: TGTGCCAGCACATCAAGCGGGAGGGGCACCGGGGAGCTGTTTTTT; cdr3_aa: CASTSSGRGTGELFF
v_call: TRBV12-5; clone_size: few; d_call: .; j_call: TRBJ1-2; cdr3_nt: TGTGCTAGTGGTTTGTCTCGGACAGAAAGCACCTTC; cdr3_aa: CASGLSRTESTF
v_call: TRBV30; clone_size: .; d_call: TRBD2; j_call: TRBJ2-3; cdr3_nt: TGTGCCTGGGACGCACTAGCGCTAAGCACAGATACGCAGTATTTT; cdr3_aa: CAWDALALSTDTQYF
v_call: TRBV5-1; clone_size: once; d_call: .; j_call: TRBJ2-3; cdr3_nt: TGCGCCAGCACTTTCAGGACAGGGACTAATACGCAGTATTTT; cdr3_aa: CASTFRTGTNTQYF
v_call: TRBV25-1; clone_size: .; d_call: .; j_call: TRBJ2-2; cdr3_nt: TGTGCCAGCAGTTTTAGGGGGAGCTCCGGGGAGCTGTTTTTT; cdr3_aa: CASSFRGSSGELFF
v_call: TRBV10-3; clone_size: .; d_call: .; j_call: TRBJ1-1; cdr3_nt: TGTGCCATCAGTGAATTGGTGGAAAACACTGAAGCTTTCTTT; cdr3_aa: CAISELVENTEAFF
v_call: TRBV27; clone_size: .; d_call: TRBD2; j_call: TRBJ2-7; cdr3_nt: TGTGCCAGCAGTTTAGCGGGAGCCTACGAGCAGTACTTC; cdr3_aa: CASSLAGAYEQYF
v_call: TRBV7-2; clone_size: .; d_call: TRBD2; j_call: TRBJ2-1; cdr3_nt: TGTGCCAGCAGCTTAGTAACGGGGGGCAATGAGCAGTTCTTC; cdr3_aa: CASSLVTGGNEQFF
v_call: TRBV4-1; clone_size: .; d_call: .; j_call: TRBJ2-7; cdr3_nt: TGCGCCAGCAGCCAAGATAGTTACGAGCAGTACTTC; cdr3_aa: CASSQDSYEQYF
v_call: TRBV13; clone_size: .; d_call: TRBD1; j_call: TRBJ1-4; cdr3_nt: TGTGCCAGCAGCTTCAGGGACAGGGGAATTGAAAAACTGTTTTTT; cdr3_aa: CASSFRDRGIEKLFF
v_call: TRBV27; clone_size: .; d_call: .; j_call: TRBJ2-2; cdr3_nt: TGTGCCAGCAGTTTCCCTGGGCCCGGGGAGCTGTTTTTT; cdr3_aa: CASSFPGPGELFF
v_call: TRBV27; clone_size: .; d_call: TRBD1; j_call: TRBJ2-5; cdr3_nt: TGTGCCACCAGATCAGGGGGCGGGCCCCAGACCCAGTACTTC; cdr3_aa: CATRSGGGPQTQYF
v_call: TRBV2; clone_size: .; d_call: .; j_call: TRBJ2-7; cdr3_nt: TGTGCCAGCATCGGACAAATTTACGAGCAGTACTTC; cdr3_aa: CASIGQIYEQYF
v_call: TRBV2; clone_size: .; d_call: TRBD1; j_call: TRBJ2-7; cdr3_nt: TGTGCCAGCAGCGGACAAGTAAGGGGACAGGCTTTACCGTACGAGCAGTACTTC; cdr3_aa: CASSGQVRGQALPYEQYF
v_call: TRBV2; clone_size: .; d_call: .; j_call: TRBJ1-5; cdr3_nt: TGTGCCAGCAGTGAAGAACGGCTTCCAGGTCAGCCCCAGCATTTT; cdr3_aa: CASSEERLPGQPQHF
v_call: TRBV9; clone_size: .; d_call: .; j_call: TRBJ1-2; cdr3_nt: TGTGCCAGCAGCCCTCATGGGCCGGGTGACTATGGCTACACCTTC; cdr3_aa: CASSPHGPGDYGYTF
v_call: TRBV11-2; clone_size: .; d_call: .; j_call: TRBJ1-5; cdr3_nt: TGTGCCAGCAGCTTAGATAATGGGAGGCCCCAGCATTTT; cdr3_aa: CASSLDNGRPQHF
v_call: TRBV19; clone_size: .; d_call: .; j_call: TRBJ1-1; cdr3_nt: TGTGCCAGTAGACCAAGGGACCATAGAAAGGACACTGAAGCTTTCTTT; cdr3_aa: CASRPRDHRKDTEAFF
v_call: TRBV6-5; clone_size: .; d_call: .; j_call: TRBJ1-2; cdr3_nt: TGTGCCAGCAGTTACCTAACAGGGAACTATGGCTACACCTTC; cdr3_aa: CASSYLTGNYGYTF
v_call: TRBV5-1; clone_size: .; d_call: .; j_call: TRBJ2-7; cdr3_nt: TGCGCCAGCAGCTGGAACGGTAGCCCGGGGGAGCAGTACTTC; cdr3_aa: CASSWNGSPGEQYF
v_call: TRBV18; clone_size: .; d_call: .; j_call: TRBJ1-5; cdr3_nt: TGTGCCAGCTCACGTTCCTCCGGGAATTTACAGCCCCAGCATTTT; cdr3_aa: CASSRSSGNLQPQHF
v_call: TRBV2; clone_size: .; d_call: TRBD1; j_call: TRBJ2-6; cdr3_nt: TGTGCCAGCAGTGGGACAGGGGGGTACAACGTCCTGACTTTC; cdr3_aa: CASSGTGGYNVLTF
v_call: TRBV29-1; clone_size: .; d_call: .; j_call: TRBJ1-2; cdr3_nt: TGCAGCGTTGAAGATAATCGCCAGTCGCGGGAATATGGCTACACCTTC; cdr3_aa: CSVEDNRQSREYGYTF
v_call: TRBV7-6; clone_size: .; d_call: .; j_call: TRBJ2-2; cdr3_nt: TGTGCCAGCAGCTTATCCGGGGAGCTGTTTTTT; cdr3_aa: CASSLSGELFF